The next 29 T cell receptor beta chains were all read from a single sample in a study of T-cell memory formation after mild COVID-19. TCRdb reanalysed the 5' RACE reads using MiXCR and keeps one entry per CDR3 protein. The table has about 110,000 distinct CDR3 sequences, about a sixth seen once. The source material was PBMCs or a T cell subset sorted from them (not recorded which). These receptors came from an adult woman who had mild COVID-19 (a few samples of this study predate the infection). Cell type and time point are not known.

J is TRBJ1-1 and V is TRBV5-5; tentatively, D is TRBD1 (5 bases). Germline V lookup: CDR1 SGHKS, CDR2 YYEKEE (reference sequence). This CDR3 region has 16 residues. V was clipped by 3 bases and J by 1 base, with 16 bases between them. Here the CDR3 DNA reads TGTGCCAGCAGCTCTGAGACAGACGCCTGGAACACTGAAGCTTTCTTT. This sequence encodes CASSSETDAWNTEAFF.

This clonotype was seen a few times. The rearrangement uses TRBV5-1 and TRBJ1-1; TRBD1 matches at 7 bases. Germline-derived CDR1 and CDR2 are SGHRS and YFSETQ. This CDR3 comprises 14 residues. V lost 4 bases to trimming and J lost 3 bases; unmatched junction nucleotides: 6. The chain's CDR3 is CASSPDRADTEAFF. The DNA for the CDR3 is TGCGCCAGCAGCCCCGACAGGGCTGACACTGAAGCTTTCTTT.

This clonotype was detected only a few times. The chain carries TRBV20-1 and TRBJ2-1; D is ambiguous. V was cut by 3 bases and J by 0 bases, with 9 bases left in between. Germline V CDR1 and CDR2: DFQATT, SNEGSKA (reference sequence). The CDR3 is 14 amino acids. CDR3 loop: CSASHASSYNEQFF. As DNA, the CDR3 is TGCAGTGCTAGCCATGCAAGCTCCTACAATGAGCAGTTCTTC.

This clonotype was seen a handful of times. The gene calls are TRBV12-3 or TRBV12-4 and TRBJ2-5; D tentatively reads TRBD1 or TRBD2 (6 bases each). Trimming removed 2 bases from V and 4 bases from J, with 14 bases in between. This CDR3 region has 15 residues. The CDR3: CASSLRGGFGETQYF. CDR3 nucleotide sequence: TGTGCCAGCAGTTTAAGAGGGGGGTTTGGAGAGACCCAGTACTTC.

This chain joins TRBV7-2 and TRBJ2-2, with 7 bases lining up with TRBD1. There are 16 residues in the CDR3. Trimming removed 11 bases from V and 0 bases from J; junction bases left unmatched: 12. In germline, CDR1 is SGHTA, CDR2 FQGNSA. The DNA for the CDR3 is TGTGCCCTAGTTACTGAGGGGACAGCGAACACCGGGGAGCTGTTTTTT. Translation gives CALVTEGTANTGELFF.

This clonotype turned up a few times. The V and J genes are TRBV7-3 and TRBJ2-1; D may correspond to TRBD1 or TRBD2 (6 bases each). From germline, CDR1 is SGHTA and CDR2 FQGTGA. This CDR3 region has 13 residues. Trimming took off 1 base at V and 6 bases at J, with 7 bases between the two ends. The CDR3 DNA sequence: TGTGCCAGCAGCTTAAAGGGGGGCAATGAGCAGTTCTTC. Its translation: CASSLKGGNEQFF.

This chain uses TRBV12-3 or TRBV12-4 with TRBJ2-5; TRBD1 matches 9 bases. CDR3 length equals 16 residues. V lost 6 bases and J lost 0; bases outside the gene matches: 8. For the CDR3, the DNA is TGTGCCAGCAGGCATTCCCGGGACAGGGACCAAGAGACCCAGTACTTC. Translating it yields CASRHSRDRDQETQYF.

The chain has TRBV4-2 and TRBJ2-7; possibly TRBD2 for D (5 bases). Trimming removed 3 bases at V and 3 bases at J, with 12 bases between. CDR3 length: 14 residues. Germline loops: CDR1 LGHNA, CDR2 YNFKEQ. CDR3 region: CASSQGPSHYEQYF. CDR3 nucleotide sequence: TGTGCCAGCAGCCAGGGCCCTAGCCACTACGAGCAGTACTTC.

This clonotype was seen a handful of times. V gene TRBV11-2 combines with J gene TRBJ2-7, with D unresolved. With 4 bases removed from V and 2 bases from J, the gap between germline ends came to 15 bases. There are 15 residues in the CDR3. The V gene's germline CDR1 is SGHAT and CDR2 FQNNGV. The CDR3 coding sequence is TGTGCCAGCAGCTCGTGGGTGGCGACCCCCTACGAGCAGTACTTC. This translates into CASSSWVATPYEQYF.

This clonotype was seen a handful of times. The CDR3 sequence: CASSLSSDSNQPQHF. CDR3 bases: TGTGCCAGCAGCTTAAGCTCGGATAGCAATCAGCCCCAGCATTTT. The V and J genes are TRBV7-8 and TRBJ1-5; D uncertain. The CDR3 spans 15 residues. The germline V and J ends were trimmed by 2 bases and 0 bases, with 8 bases remaining between them. Germline lookup yields CDR1 SGHVS and CDR2 FQNEAQ.

Only a few counts were recorded for this clonotype. The chain uses TRBV10-3 and TRBJ2-7, with a possible D match to TRBD1 (5 bases). The CDR3 is 16 amino acids. V was trimmed by 3 bases and J by 2 bases, leaving 17 bases between them. Germline loops: CDR1 ENHRY, CDR2 SYGVKD. In DNA form, the CDR3 reads TGTGCCATCAGTGAAATGACAACGGGCAGGGCCTACGAGCAGTACTTC. It specifies CAISEMTTGRAYEQYF.

The V call is TRBV29-1, the J call TRBJ2-7; a possible D gene is TRBD1 (6 bases). Per the germline V gene, CDR1 is SQVTM and CDR2 is ANQGSEA. The CDR3 covers 12 residues. V shed 5 bases and J shed 4 bases, with 12 bases lying between them. The DNA of the CDR3 is TGCAGCGTTCTATGGACAGATTACGAGCAGTACTTC. This codes for CSVLWTDYEQYF.

This sequence joins TRBV27 and TRBJ2-7; D ambiguous. Germline V CDR1 and CDR2: MNHEY, SMNVEV (reference sequence). There are 13 residues in the CDR3. V was shortened by 3 bases and J by 3 bases, with 9 bases between the two germline ends. CDR3 sequence reads: CASSLSPHYEQYF. For the CDR3, the DNA is TGTGCCAGCAGTTTGAGTCCCCACTACGAGCAGTACTTC.

Many counts were recorded for this clonotype. The V gene is TRBV4-3, the J gene TRBJ2-7; D is unresolved. The CDR3 is made up of 14 amino acids. V lost 0 bases, J lost 3 bases, and 9 bases lay in between. Germline lookup yields CDR1 LGHNA and CDR2 YSLEER. CDR3 sequence (DNA): TGCGCCAGCAGCCAAGATGGGTGGGACTACGAGCAGTACTTC. The encoded protein is CASSQDGWDYEQYF.

In this sample, this clonotype turned up a few times. The rearrangement links TRBV20-1 to TRBJ1-2; a weak D match, TRBD1 (6 bases). Germline CDR1 reads DFQATT; CDR2 reads SNEGSKA (reference sequence). With 0 bases removed from V and 2 bases from J, the gap between germline ends came to 13 bases. The CDR3 is 15 amino acids. The CDR3 nucleotides are TGCAGTGCTAGAGATCGGGGACACCCAAACTATGGCTACACCTTC. This translates into CSARDRGHPNYGYTF.

This clonotype was seen more than once but under ten times. The chain has TRBV29-1 and TRBJ2-7; possibly TRBD1 for D (6 bases). The CDR3 contains 13 residues. The germline gives CDR1 SQVTM, CDR2 ANQGSEA. Trimming stripped 7 bases from V and 1 base from J, with 14 bases between. As DNA, the CDR3 is TGCAGCGCTGGGACACCTGATTCCTACGAGCAGTACTTC. It yields the protein CSAGTPDSYEQYF.

The chain employs TRBV30 and TRBJ2-5; 9 nucleotides align to TRBD2. V lost 5 bases, J lost 5 bases, and 9 bases stayed unmatched. The CDR3 extends over 14 amino acids. Germline V CDR1 and CDR2: GTSNPN, SVGIG (reference sequence). CDR3 DNA sequence: TGTGCCTGGTCCCAGGGACTAGCTGGTGAGACCCAGTACTTC. Its protein is CAWSQGLAGETQYF.

V is TRBV9 and J is TRBJ1-1, with a tentative D call TRBD1 (5 bases). Germline values: CDR1 SGDLS, CDR2 YYNGEE. CDR3 length equals 14 residues. Between the trimmed V and J ends, which lost 2 bases and 1 base, there was a span of 9 bases. In nucleotides, the CDR3 is TGTGCCAGCAGCGTGGTAGGGGCGAACACTGAAGCTTTCTTT. Amino acid sequence: CASSVVGANTEAFF.

This clonotype appeared a few times. The rearrangement uses TRBV18 and TRBJ2-7; tentatively, D is TRBD2 (6 bases). Germline-derived CDR1 and CDR2 are KGHSH and LQKENI. V was cut by 4 bases and J by 3 bases, with 10 bases left in between. The CDR3 spans 13 residues. The CDR3, as DNA: TGTGCCAGCTCACGGGGGGAGCTCTACGAGCAGTACTTC. This translates into CASSRGELYEQYF.

CDR3 nucleotide sequence: TGTGCCACCAGCAGACCGGGACACACGAACACTGAAGCTTTCTTT. Its protein is CATSRPGHTNTEAFF. The V and J genes are TRBV15 and TRBJ1-1, with D possibly matching TRBD1 (6 bases). Between the trimmed V and J ends, which lost 2 bases and 1 base, there was a span of 11 bases. The CDR3 runs 15 residues. CDR1 LNHNV and CDR2 YYDKDF come from the germline V gene (reference sequence).

This clonotype has ten or more counts. The rearrangement joins TRBV7-9 to TRBJ2-7, with TRBD1 as a possible D gene (5 bases). The germline V gene has CDR1 SEHNR and CDR2 FQNEAQ (reference sequence). CDR3 size: 16 residues. V lost 5 bases and J 5 bases, leaving 22 bases between the germline ends. The CDR3 nucleotides read TGTGCCAGCAGCGGGGCACCGGGCCTAAAGGGAAACGAGCAGTACTTC. This sequence encodes CASSGAPGLKGNEQYF.

This clonotype has more than one count but fewer than ten. The chain has TRBV4-3 and TRBJ1-2; 10 bases are a match to TRBD1. Per the germline V gene, CDR1 is LGHNA and CDR2 is YSLEER. The V segment lost 4 bases and the J segment 4 bases; nucleotides outside the gene matches: 9. The length of the CDR3 is 16 residues. The CDR3 nucleotides read TGCGCCAGCAGCCCGACGGACAGGGGGTTCTCCTATGGCTACACCTTC. As protein: CASSPTDRGFSYGYTF.

V gene TRBV4-2 combines with J gene TRBJ1-4; D is possibly TRBD1 (5 bases). The V end was cut by 8 bases, the J end by 7 bases, with 14 bases between. This CDR3 contains 13 residues. CDR1 is LGHNA, CDR2 YNFKEQ, per germline. CDR3 sequence reads: CASLRGAGEKLFF. The CDR3 DNA reads as TGTGCCAGCTTGAGGGGCGCGGGTGAAAAACTGTTTTTT.

This sequence joins TRBV2 and TRBJ2-7; D might be TRBD1 (6 bases). Trimming took 6 bases from V and 1 from J, leaving 16 bases between them. The CDR3 has 15 residues. CDR1 SNHLY and CDR2 FYNNEI come from the germline V gene. The CDR3: CASSPTGFGSYEQYV. The CDR3 bases are TGTGCCAGCAGCCCCACAGGGTTCGGGTCCTACGAGCAGTACGTC.

The chain links TRBV7-9 to TRBJ1-4, with D uncertain. The ends were cut back, 1 base at V and 8 bases at J, with 17 bases in the middle. The CDR3 spans 16 residues. CDR1 SEHNR and CDR2 FQNEAQ come from the germline V gene (reference sequence). CDR3 in DNA: TGTGCCAGCAGCTTAGATAGGCGACCGGCGGAGGAAAAACTGTTTTTT. Translating it yields CASSLDRRPAEEKLFF.

Many counts were recorded for this clonotype. This chain connects TRBV7-9 to TRBJ2-7; D unclear. Trimming shortened V by 1 base and J by 0 bases, and 13 bases separated the two germline ends. Looked up from germline, CDR1 is SEHNR and CDR2 is FQNEAQ (reference sequence). The CDR3 contains 16 residues. CDR3 protein: CASSLGLGSPSYEQYF. In nucleotides, the CDR3 is TGTGCCAGCAGCTTAGGATTGGGGTCACCCTCCTACGAGCAGTACTTC.

This clonotype was recorded a few times. The chain uses TRBV15 and TRBJ1-5; a possible D gene is TRBD1 (5 bases). Germline V gives CDR1 LNHNV, CDR2 YYDKDF (reference sequence). Trimming pared 6 bases from V and 0 bases from J, leaving 18 bases between. The CDR3 runs 17 residues. CDR3 nucleotides: TGTGCCACCAGAGCGGATGCCAGGGTGTTTAGCAATCAGCCCCAGCATTTT. As protein: CATRADARVFSNQPQHF.

This rearrangement joins TRBV6-2 or TRBV6-3 to TRBJ2-7; 7 nucleotides agree with TRBD1. With 0 bases clipped from V and 6 bases from J, the junction kept 11 bases outside the gene matches. Looked up from germline, CDR1 is MNHEY and CDR2 is SVGEGT. This CDR3 has 16 residues. The CDR3 DNA is TGTGCCAGCAGTTACTCTACTTGGGACAGCCCCTGCGAGCAGTACTTC. It encodes CASSYSTWDSPCEQYF.

In this sample, this clonotype turned up a few times. The chain links TRBV20-1 to TRBJ1-4; the D is unclear. The CDR3 sequence is 16 residues long. The germline CDR1 and CDR2 sequences are DFQATT and SNEGSKA (reference sequence). V shed 2 bases and J shed 0 bases, with 13 bases lying between them. The CDR3 sequence is CSARLKGFTTNEKLFF. In DNA, the CDR3 is TGCAGTGCTAGATTGAAGGGTTTCACAACTAATGAAAAACTGTTTTTT.